Following are 28 T cell receptor beta chains from one sample sequenced in a study of radiotherapy plus CTLA-4 blockade in lung cancer. Sequenced by immunoSEQ multiplex PCR; TCRdb stores in-frame clones only, minus some. The repertoire holds more than 100,000 clones, with about nine tenths as singletons. The sample here was peripheral blood, taken from a patient treated with radiotherapy plus ipilimumab. The receptor source for this set is a human donor with non-small cell lung cancer that progressed on radiotherapy plus ipilimumab.

J is TRBJ1-2 and V is TRBV28; 11 bases line up with TRBD1. V was pared by 7 bases and J by 8 bases, with 15 bases of the junction left unmatched. In germline, CDR1 is MDHEN, CDR2 SYDVKM. The CDR3 is 16 amino acids. The CDR3 DNA reads as TGTGCCAGCACTCCATCGCCGGGACAGGGGGTGGGAGGCTACACCTTC. It translates to CASTPSPGQGVGGYTF.

This chain uses TRBV29-1 with TRBJ2-1; tentative D call: TRBD1 (5 bases). Germline CDR1 SQVTM, CDR2 ANQGSEA. V was trimmed by 8 bases and J by 0 bases, leaving 8 bases between them. The CDR3 has 12 amino acids. This chain's CDR3 is CSHRYSYNEQFF. As DNA, the CDR3 is TGCAGCCACAGGTACTCCTACAATGAGCAGTTCTTC.

The V gene is TRBV2, the J gene TRBJ2-5; no definite D call. This CDR3 is built from 12 residues. With 8 bases removed from V and 2 bases from J, the gap between germline ends came to 9 bases. Germline V gene lookup returns CDR1 SNHLY and CDR2 FYNNEI. DNA of the CDR3: TGTGCCAGCGGAACGATACAAGAGACCCAGTACTTC. Its translation is CASGTIQETQYF. The whole variable domain, filled in from reference TRBV2 and TRBJ2-5, reads EPEVTQTPSHQVTQMGQEVILRCVPISNHLYFYWYRQILGQKVEFLVSFYNNEISEKSEIFDDQFSVERPDGSNFTLKIRSTKLEDSAMYFCASGTIQETQYFGPGTRLLVL.

This chain joins TRBV6-6 and TRBJ2-5; no firm D call. V dropped 4 bases and J dropped 5 bases, with 8 bases sitting between them. This CDR3 spans 12 amino acids. Germline-derived CDR1 and CDR2 are MNHNY and SVGAGI (reference sequence). CDR3: CASSSFGETQYF. DNA of the CDR3: TGTGCCAGCAGTTCCTTTGGGGAGACCCAGTACTTC.

This chain connects TRBV5-1 to TRBJ2-1; unclear D gene. Germline CDR1 SGHRS, CDR2 YFSETQ. The CDR3 has 14 residues. With 0 bases removed from V and 9 bases from J, the gap between germline ends came to 13 bases. CDR3 sequence: CASSLGGPASEQFF. Written as DNA, the CDR3 is TGCGCCAGCAGCTTGGGTGGTCCAGCAAGTGAGCAGTTCTTC.

The rearrangement uses TRBV6-5 and TRBJ1-1; D is ambiguous. Germline values: CDR1 MNHEY, CDR2 SVGAGI. V was cut by 8 bases and J by 1 base, with 17 bases left in between. The CDR3 runs 15 residues. The CDR3 DNA sequence: TGTGCCAGCGTAGGGCGGCGACTGCCGAACACTGAAGCTTTCTTT. Its protein is CASVGRRLPNTEAFF.

V is TRBV10-2 and J is TRBJ1-1; a possible D gene is TRBD1 (6 bases). This CDR3 spans 15 amino acids. Trimming shortened V by 3 bases and J by 4 bases, and 15 bases separated the two germline ends. Germline V gene sequence: CDR1 WSHSY, CDR2 SAAADI. The CDR3, as DNA: TGCGCCAGCAGTGATCCCAGGGGTAGAGTCACTGAAGCTTTCTTT. This encodes CASSDPRGRVTEAFF.

This chain connects TRBV4-2 to TRBJ2-1; no reliable D call. Between the trimmed V and J ends, which lost 0 bases and 10 bases, there was a span of 22 bases. Germline V lookup: CDR1 LGHNA, CDR2 YNFKEQ. The CDR3 loop spans 17 amino acids. CDR3 bases: TGTGCCAGCAGCCAAGATCGAACAGACCTTGTTAACGACGAGCAGTTCTTC. It encodes CASSQDRTDLVNDEQFF.

This rearrangement joins TRBV7-9 to TRBJ1-2, with 10 bases aligning to TRBD1. Germline CDR1 and CDR2: SEHNR and FQNEAQ (reference sequence). V lost 1 base, J lost 2 bases, and 1 base stayed unmatched. CDR3 size: 15 residues. CDR3 DNA: TGTGCCAGCAGCTTAGAGGGACAGGGGAACTATGGCTACACCTTC. Translated, it gives CASSLEGQGNYGYTF.

The chain employs TRBV5-1 and TRBJ2-1; 9 nucleotides line up with TRBD2. V lost 0 bases and J lost 2; bases outside the gene matches: 6. CDR1 and CDR2 from the germline V gene are SGHRS and YFSETQ. CDR3 size: 17 residues. The CDR3 DNA is TGCGCCAGCAGCTTGGGAGGTAGCGGGAGCGCCTACAATGAGCAGTTCTTC. This encodes CASSLGGSGSAYNEQFF.

The J gene is TRBJ2-5, the V gene TRBV18; D may be TRBD1 or TRBD2 (5 bases each). V was pared by 3 bases and J by 2 bases, with 13 bases between. The germline gives CDR1 KGHSH, CDR2 LQKENI. The CDR3 sequence is 15 residues long. CDR3 in amino acids: CASSPMGELQETQYF. DNA of the CDR3: TGTGCCAGCTCACCCATGGGGGAGTTACAAGAGACCCAGTACTTC. The whole variable domain, filled in from reference TRBV18 and TRBJ2-5, reads NAGVMQNPRHLVRRRGQEARLRCSPMKGHSHVYWYRQLPEEGLKFMVYLQKENIIDESGMPKERFSAEFPKEGPSILRIQQVVRGDSAAYFCASSPMGELQETQYFGPGTRLLVL.

The chain couples TRBV19 to TRBJ2-7, with 14 bases fitting TRBD2. In germline, CDR1 is LNHDA, CDR2 SQIVND (reference sequence). The CDR3 sequence is 20 residues long. V was clipped by 3 bases and J by 5 bases; unmatched bases: 18. The CDR3 loop is CASSMVGGTSGSIGHNEQYF. CDR3 coding DNA: TGTGCCAGTAGTATGGTTGGTGGGACTAGCGGGAGTATAGGGCACAACGAGCAGTACTTC.

The DNA of the CDR3 is TGTGCCAGCAGCTCGACAGGGCCGTTCTACGAGCAGTACTTC. This translates into CASSSTGPFYEQYF. V usage is TRBV2 and J usage is TRBJ2-7; 7 nucleotides agree with TRBD1. Germline CDR1 is SNHLY and CDR2 is FYNNEI. The V and J ends lost 6 bases and 3 bases, in that order; junction bases with no gene match: 8. This CDR3 is 14 amino acids long.

The CDR3 here is CASSELAGKYEQYF. DNA of the CDR3: TGTGCCAGCAGCGAACTAGCGGGAAAGTACGAGCAGTACTTC. The V and J genes are TRBV7-9 and TRBJ2-7; the match to TRBD2 covers 10 bases. Germline CDR1 and CDR2: SEHNR and FQNEAQ (reference sequence). V lost 5 bases, J lost 4 bases, and 5 bases stayed unmatched. The CDR3 has 14 residues.

This clone was picked up one time. The CDR3 region has the DNA TGTGCCAGCAGTGGGACAGGGGGAGGTGAGCAGTTCTTC. It yields the protein CASSGTGGGEQFF. V is TRBV6-4 and J is TRBJ2-1; 10 bases are shared with TRBD1. This CDR3 is built from 13 residues. Germline trimming cut 4 bases from V and 9 bases from J; bases unmatched to any gene: 3. Looked up from germline, CDR1 is MRHNA and CDR2 is SNTAGT.

This clone was recorded once. The chain links TRBV5-4 to TRBJ2-2; the match to TRBD2 covers 10 bases. The length of the CDR3 is 16 residues. V dropped 0 bases and J dropped 6; count of bases not matched to a gene: 5. Germline V gene sequence: CDR1 SGHNT, CDR2 YYREEE (reference sequence). CDR3 region: CASSLGIAGGSGELFF. DNA of the CDR3: TGTGCCAGCAGCTTGGGAATAGCGGGAGGTTCCGGGGAGCTGTTTTTT.

The chain employs TRBV27 and TRBJ2-7; D is possibly TRBD2 (6 bases). V shed 8 bases and J shed 6 bases, with 11 bases lying between them. The germline V gene has CDR1 MNHEY and CDR2 SMNVEV (reference sequence). The CDR3 spans 11 residues. The CDR3 is CASRGGTEQYF. The CDR3 DNA sequence: TGTGCCAGCCGTGGGGGGACCGAGCAGTACTTC.

The chain couples TRBV4-1 to TRBJ2-1; 9 bases fit TRBD2. The CDR3 length is 16 residues. Germline V gives CDR1 MGHRA, CDR2 YSYEKL. V was pared by 0 bases and J by 9 bases, with 9 bases of the junction left unmatched. Written as DNA, the CDR3 is TGCGCCAGCAGCCAAGATGGGGGAGCGGGAGGATTTGAGCAGTTCTTC. This translates into CASSQDGGAGGFEQFF.

Concerning this clone itself: Different DNA sequences within this sample yield the same CDR3. The genes are TRBV11-2 and TRBJ1-5, with D tentatively TRBD1 (5 bases). The CDR3 length is 14 residues. Trimming pared 5 bases from V and 4 bases from J, leaving 12 bases between. Germline CDR1 and CDR2: SGHAT and FQNNGV. The CDR3 protein is CASSPDSSNQPQHF. For the CDR3, the DNA is TGTGCCAGCAGCCCCGACAGCTCAAATCAGCCCCAGCATTTT.

This chain's CDR3 is CASLVGPMNTEAFF. CDR3 in DNA: TGCGCCAGCCTGGTTGGGCCAATGAACACTGAAGCTTTCTTT. The J gene is TRBJ1-1, the V gene TRBV5-1; D gene ambiguous. Germline V gene lookup returns CDR1 SGHRS and CDR2 YFSETQ. CDR3 length equals 14 residues. V lost 7 bases and J 0 bases, leaving 13 bases between the germline ends.

This clone occurred once. The genes are TRBV18 and TRBJ2-1; D ambiguous. Trimming shortened V by 6 bases and J by 2 bases, and 11 bases separated the two germline ends. Per the germline V gene, CDR1 is KGHSH and CDR2 is LQKENI. The CDR3 spans 14 residues. Here the CDR3 reads CASSPGAPYNEQFF. CDR3 in DNA: TGTGCCAGCTCCCCCGGCGCGCCCTACAATGAGCAGTTCTTC.

The count of this clone is one. This chain links TRBV4-2 with TRBJ2-7, with 8 positions matching TRBD2. Germline values: CDR1 LGHNA, CDR2 YNFKEQ. The CDR3 is 16 amino acids. V gave up 4 bases and J gave up 7 bases; unmatched junction bases: 15. The DNA for the CDR3 is TGTGCCAGCAGCCCATCCCAAAGCGGGAGATTGGGAGAGCAGTACTTC. It is translated as CASSPSQSGRLGEQYF.

This chain connects TRBV18 to TRBJ2-1, with D perhaps matching TRBD1 (5 bases). V dropped 2 bases and J dropped 0 bases, with 8 bases sitting between them. This CDR3 is 15 amino acids long. Per germline, CDR1 KGHSH and CDR2 LQKENI. The CDR3 coding sequence is TGTGCCAGCTCACCAAGGGGAAGCTCCTACAATGAGCAGTTCTTC. Its translation is CASSPRGSSYNEQFF.

The chain combines TRBV7-9 with TRBJ1-1; TRBD1 aligns across 7 bases. J lost 4 bases, V lost 7 bases, and 9 bases had no gene match. This CDR3 has 14 amino acids. Germline V gives CDR1 SEHNR, CDR2 FQNEAQ (reference sequence). CDR3 bases: TGTGCCAGCACTCAGGGGGGTTCCAGCACTGAAGCTTTCTTT. Encoded protein: CASTQGGSSTEAFF. The full variable domain, completed using reference TRBV7-9 and TRBJ1-1, is DTGVSQNPRHKITKRGQNVTFRCDPISEHNRLYWYRQTLGQGPEFLTYFQNEAQLEKSRLLSDRFSAERPKGSFSTLEIQRTEQGDSAMYLCASTQGGSSTEAFFGQGTRLTVV.

About this clone itself: At the DNA level, this CDR3 is encoded by other sequences in the same sample as well. The chain is built from TRBV6-4 and TRBJ1-5; D call uncertain. The CDR3 loop spans 13 amino acids. The V gene's germline CDR1 is MRHNA and CDR2 SNTAGT. V was pared by 3 bases and J by 4 bases, with 7 bases between. CDR3 DNA: TGTGCCAGCAGTGAGGCAGCAAATCAGCCCCAGCATTTT. It specifies CASSEAANQPQHF.

Concerning this clone: Other nucleotide sequences from this sample produce the same CDR3. This chain joins TRBV7-3 and TRBJ2-3, with 8 bases aligning to TRBD2. The V segment lost 5 bases and the J segment 4 bases; nucleotides outside the gene matches: 8. The CDR3 has 15 residues. CDR1 is SGHTA and CDR2 is FQGTGA in the germline V gene. The CDR3 is CASSRRSGSSDTQYF. The CDR3 DNA sequence: TGTGCCAGCAGCCGACGAAGCGGGAGTTCAGATACGCAGTATTTT.

The genes are TRBV7-3 and TRBJ2-5; TRBD2 might be the D (5 bases). The CDR3 spans 13 residues. Germline-derived CDR1 and CDR2 are SGHTA and FQGTGA. V lost 3 bases and J lost 2, with 7 bases in between. CDR3 nucleotides: TGTGCCAGCAGCTTTTCGGGACAAGAGACCCAGTACTTC. Protein: CASSFSGQETQYF.

The chain combines TRBV5-1 with TRBJ1-2; 8 bases match TRBD1. This CDR3 is built from 17 residues. Germline V gives CDR1 SGHRS, CDR2 YFSETQ. After removal of 0 bases from V and 8 bases from J, the junction contained 15 bases not matched to a gene. This chain's CDR3 is CASSLAGTGATLGGYTF. CDR3 coding DNA: TGCGCCAGCAGCTTGGCCGGGACAGGCGCGACCCTAGGGGGCTACACCTTC.